This T cell receptor (beta chain) is drawn from a study of shared clonotypes between healthy human individuals (dated by TCRdb to the early 2020s). Describing the broader study: The cohort included a few men and a couple of women between 18 and 49 years of age. For each donor, CD4 naive and CD4 memory were each run on three plates, CD8 naive on two plates, and CD8 memory on one plate. The study deeply sequenced blood TCR repertoires of roughly five healthy adults to estimate repertoire size and the extent of clonotype sharing between individuals. Each donor's leukapheresis produced roughly between roughly 0.85 and 10 billion PBMCs. To increase sequencing depth and limit assay-specific biases, different laboratories used diverse techniques to prepare libraries and sequence TCR repertoires. Points the paper makes about the study in general: Even with the large sequencing depth, rarefaction of the sorted-subset datasets indicated that sequencing was incomplete. Clonotypes shared by all four sorted-subset donors showed higher generation probabilities than non-shared clonotypes. Pairwise subsampling led to the expectation that sequencing depth would affect the degree of clonotype sharing among donors. Sampling was restricted to blood, and TCR repertoires in tissue are likely to differ from TCR repertoires in blood. Because the study included only a small number of donors, the genetic and exposure-history diversity represented was limited. Naive subsets generally had larger estimated clonotype richness than memory subsets did. Approximately 4.8% of naive CD4, 3% to 4% of naive CD8, approximately 2% of memory CD4, and 0.4% of memory CD8 clonotypes were shared across several donors.

A note on this clone: There is no known antigen for this receptor. Base quality data are lacking; no much larger clone is found one base away.

Trimming at the junction amounts to 1 base on V and 5 bases on J, and the germline ends lie 14 bases apart. The CDR3 numbers 15 residues from cysteine through phenylalanine. The DNA shown is the 45-base CDR3, in frame from base 1. Per the germline V gene (reference sequence), LNHNV is the CDR1 and YYDKDF is the CDR2. TCR CDR3 regions were amplified from genomic DNA by multiplex PCR using the deep immunoSEQ assay. Genomic DNA extracted from each cell subset was distributed evenly over all wells of several immunoSEQ 96-well plates, and each plate served as one replicate. For sorted subsets, 200 to 250 ng of genomic DNA, equivalent to around 30,000 T cell genomes, went into each replicate PCR. The purified libraries were quantified using a Qubit 3.0 fluorometer, sized with a Bioanalyzer 2100, and then quantified again using the KAPA Library Quantification kit. Every immunoSEQ 96-well plate was sequenced on a separate single-read 150-cycle Illumina NextSeq 550 flow cell. From the authors' description of their analysis: Because the immunoSEQ output included only junctional sequences and no quality scores, the filtering could not be the same as the filtering used for full-length reads. Sequences were annotated with PyIR, a Python wrapper for IgBLAST v1.9, and V/J genes and CDR3 were assigned using IMGT germline references. Reads with weak V/J assignments (E-value above 1e-6), missing CDR3, stop codons, out-of-frame junctions, or ambiguous translated residues were removed. A V3J clonotype was defined by an identical inferred V gene, J gene, and CDR3 amino acid sequence. Percentage overlap between repertoires was calculated by dividing the number of shared unique clonotypes by the size of the smaller repertoire. Richness of each repertoire was evaluated using RTK rarefaction, the Chao1 estimator, and Recon v2.1 estimates of unobserved clonotypes. For all TCRbeta clonotypes obtained by the gDNA method from a few donors, generation probabilities were computed with OLGA. TCRdb retrieved this table from immuneACCESS and kept in-frame rearrangements only. Not all clones are present; in checked studies, unresolved V genes account for under half, and no reason is known for the remainder. V and J calls plus clone size are reproduced from that table; the DNA served to infer D and trimming. The sample yields 1.6 million or so clones; around 98.5% were counted once. The ten largest clones take up 0.3% to 0.45% of the sample.

The donors were healthy, HIV-negative adults who had no recently reported acute infections or vaccinations. Only Caucasian adults living in Nashville, Tennessee, USA were represented among the donors. CD4+ T cells were enriched by magnetic negative selection, after which naive cells were positively selected on CD45RA and the negative fraction was taken as the memory subset. Blood was obtained by leukapheresis, after which PBMCs were separated by Ficoll-Histopaque density gradient centrifugation and cryopreserved in liquid nitrogen vapor phase. Purity and quantity of every magnetically sorted T cell population were checked by analytical flow cytometry. From each sorted fraction, genomic DNA was isolated and quantified by UV absorbance on a Nanodrop 2000c.

The source of this sequence is a man aged 25 to 40 in good health. Recombination connected TRBV15 to TRBJ2-5, with a tentative D gene TRBD2 over 5 matching bases. The sequenced sample consisted of naive CD4+ T cells sorted from blood. Sample cell subset or site, as interpreted from the label and publication: CD45RA+ positively selected. The DNA reads TGTGCCACCAGCAGAGGGACGGCCGAGCGGGAGACCCAGTACTTC. Its product reads: CATSRGTAERETQYF.